This TCR beta chain is drawn from a study of beta chain features in type 1 diabetes. The sequenced template was cDNA made from the entire isolated RNA. The protocol was immunoSEQ multiplex PCR, while the TCRdb copy is restricted to in-frame clones and leaves out a portion. The sample shows around 280,000 clones, under 8.5% of them seen only once. This clone was counted only a few times. Germline V lookup: CDR1 SGHAT, CDR2 FQNNGV. This CDR3 has 13 residues. Trimming cost V 2 bases and J 9 bases, with 11 bases left between them. This receptor was identified in a woman between 18 and 29 years old in good health. This chain joins TRBV11-2 and TRBJ2-1; D may be TRBD1 or TRBD2 (5 bases each). The source material was central memory CD4+ T cells from blood. The chain's CDR3 is CASSLFEGPEQFF. The CDR3 DNA reads TGTGCCAGCAGCTTATTCGAGGGGCCTGAGCAGTTCTTC.